These 2 T cell receptor beta chains were sequenced from one sample in a study of blood T cell repertoires in COVID-19. Profiled with immunoSEQ multiplex PCR; TCRdb holds only in-frame clones, not every one. The sample yields roughly 220,000 clones, approximately 80% seen once. The sequenced sample consisted of peripheral blood. All receptors come from a woman aged 80 or over with COVID-19, enrolled during active disease.

The chain couples TRBV5-6 to TRBJ2-3; D is unresolved. Trimming shortened V by 0 bases and J by 4 bases, and 9 bases separated the two germline ends. Germline loops: CDR1 SGHDT, CDR2 YYEEEE. The CDR3 spans 14 residues. CDR3 DNA sequence: TGTGCCAGCAGCTTGGATCTCCGGTCAGATACGCAGTATTTT. As protein: CASSLDLRSDTQYF. The full variable domain, with the rest looked up from reference TRBV5-6 and TRBJ2-3, is DAGVTQSPTHLIKTRGQQVTLRCSPKSGHDTVSWYQQALGQGPQFIFQYYEEEERQRGNFPDRFSGHQFPNYSSELNVNALLLGDSALYLCASSLDLRSDTQYFGPGTRLTVL.

The chain combines TRBV7-9 with TRBJ2-1, with 7 bases identical to TRBD2. Losses at the gene ends were 5 bases for V and 7 bases for J; bases not matched to a gene: 8. The CDR3 has 14 residues. Germline V gene data show CDR1 as SEHNR and CDR2 as FQNEAQ (reference sequence). The CDR3 region has the DNA TGTGCCAGCAGCACCCGGACTAGGACGAATGAGCAGTTCTTC. As protein: CASSTRTRTNEQFF.